This passage covers 23 T cell receptor beta chains from one sample sequenced in a study of T-cell reconstitution after alpha-beta-depleted transplantation in children. Unique molecular identifiers were used in preparing the TCRbeta library. In TCRdb, the PCR reads were re-called with MiXCR into one record per CDR3 protein. This sample has 750,000 to 950,000 distinct CDR3 sequences, with 16% found just once. Sequences were derived from PBMCs, mostly from graft donor cells, sampled 360 days after TCRalphabeta/CD19-depleted stem cell transplant. The receptors come from a male patient younger than 18 who had a stem cell transplant for acute lymphoblastic leukemia, so the T cells may come from the graft donor.

This clonotype was picked up a small number of times. The chain links TRBV19 to TRBJ2-1; TRBD1 agrees at 7 bases. This CDR3 comprises 16 residues. The germline CDR1 and CDR2 sequences are LNHDA and SQIVND (reference sequence). V was clipped by 5 bases and J by 0 bases; unmatched bases: 7. The DNA of the CDR3 is TGTGCCAGTAGTCTCATGACAGGGAGCTCCTACAATGAGCAGTTCTTC. Translated: CASSLMTGSSYNEQFF. Based on the CDR3 plus reference TRBV19 and TRBJ2-1, the full variable domain is DGGITQSPKYLFRKEGQNVTLSCEQNLNHDAMYWYRQDPGQGLRLIYYSQIVNDFQKGDIAEGYSVSREKKESFPLTVTSAQKNPTAFYLCASSLMTGSSYNEQFFGPGTRLTVL.

The chain couples TRBV28 to TRBJ2-1; 9 nucleotides agree with TRBD1. Trimming took 3 bases from V and 7 from J; bases not matched to a gene: 10. Germline V gene data show CDR1 as MDHEN and CDR2 as SYDVKM. This CDR3 contains 16 residues. The CDR3 DNA reads TGTGCCAGCAGTTTCGTCCATCTGACAGGGGGGAATGAGCAGTTCTTC. Translation: CASSFVHLTGGNEQFF.

This clonotype has more than one count but fewer than ten. The chain joins TRBV20-1 to TRBJ1-5; TRBD1 aligns across 7 bases. Per the germline V gene, CDR1 is DFQATT and CDR2 is SNEGSKA (reference sequence). There are 16 residues in the CDR3. Unmatched junction bases numbered 11, after V lost 5 bases and J lost 1 base. The CDR3 region is CSALDRERGSNQPQHF. In DNA, the CDR3 is TGCAGTGCTTTAGACAGGGAGAGGGGCAGCAATCAGCCCCAGCATTTT.

The chain couples TRBV20-1 to TRBJ2-7; 14 nucleotides match TRBD2. The CDR3 length is 15 residues. The junction had 4 bases not matched to a gene; V was cut back by 3 bases and J by 3 bases. CDR1 is DFQATT, CDR2 SNEGSKA, per germline (reference sequence). The CDR3 protein is CSARGTSGSFYEQYF. The CDR3 coding sequence is TGCAGTGCTAGGGGGACTAGCGGGAGTTTCTACGAGCAGTACTTC.

The chain carries TRBV29-1 and TRBJ2-1; possibly TRBD2 for D (5 bases). Germline lookup yields CDR1 SQVTM and CDR2 ANQGSEA. V shed 6 bases and J shed 4 bases, with 19 bases lying between them. The CDR3 has 15 residues. The CDR3 is CSVGHGTRSYNEQFF. The CDR3 bases are TGCAGCGTAGGGCACGGCACTAGGTCTTACAATGAGCAGTTCTTC.

This chain uses TRBV28 with TRBJ2-5; D is undetermined. The germline V gene has CDR1 MDHEN and CDR2 SYDVKM. This CDR3 is 11 amino acids long. Trimming left V 7 bases short and J 4 bases short, with 7 bases between. DNA for the CDR3: TGTGCCAGCATGTGGTTAGAGACCCAGTACTTC. Translated, it gives CASMWLETQYF.

In this sample, this clonotype turned up a few times. The gene calls are TRBV15 and TRBJ2-5, with no clear D. The CDR3 consists of 17 residues. The germline V gene has CDR1 LNHNV and CDR2 YYDKDF (reference sequence). Trimming removed 3 bases at V and 5 bases at J, with 22 bases between. The CDR3 nucleotides are TGTGCCACCAGCAGCGAGGACGGATCTACGGTGCGGGAGACCCAGTACTTC. Protein product: CATSSEDGSTVRETQYF.

The chain joins TRBV7-9 to TRBJ2-1; TRBD2 matches 7 bases. CDR1 and CDR2 from the germline V gene are SEHNR and FQNEAQ (reference sequence). The V and J ends lost 5 bases and 7 bases, in that order; junction bases with no gene match: 11. The CDR3 covers 15 residues. The CDR3 coding sequence is TGTGCCAGCAGCCTATATAGCGGGCCCTCTAATGAGCAGTTCTTC. Its protein is CASSLYSGPSNEQFF.

The J gene is TRBJ1-4, the V gene TRBV28; D possibly corresponds to TRBD1 (5 bases). The length of the CDR3 is 14 residues. Deletions cut 3 bases from V and 4 bases from J, with 9 bases between. CDR1 and CDR2 from the germline V gene are MDHEN and SYDVKM. CDR3 in DNA: TGTGCCAGCAGTTTGCAGGGAGTTAATGAAAAACTGTTTTTT. Residues: CASSLQGVNEKLFF.

The chain links TRBV18 to TRBJ2-5; the D is unclear. This CDR3 has 15 residues. Germline CDR1 is KGHSH and CDR2 is LQKENI. The V and J ends lost 2 bases and 2 bases respectively, with 12 bases between them. CDR3 region: CASSPKLLGQETQYF. The CDR3 bases are TGTGCCAGCTCACCAAAACTTCTAGGACAAGAGACCCAGTACTTC.

The chain couples TRBV24-1 to TRBJ1-1, with unresolved D. The germline V gene encodes CDR1 KGHDR and CDR2 SFDVKD. The V and J ends lost 4 bases and 6 bases respectively, with 20 bases between them. The length of the CDR3 is 16 residues. CDR3 residues: CATSDPRGPHPAEAFF. The CDR3 DNA reads as TGTGCCACCAGTGACCCTCGAGGGCCCCACCCCGCTGAAGCTTTCTTT.

The chain has TRBV7-3 and TRBJ2-1; the match to TRBD2 covers 7 bases. This CDR3 has 18 amino acids. The ends lost 1 base at V and 3 bases at J; junction bases unmatched: 12. Germline CDR1 SGHTA, CDR2 FQGTGA. CDR3 loop: CASSLNVAGEPIYNEQFF. CDR3 DNA: TGTGCCAGCAGCTTAAACGTGGCGGGAGAGCCTATCTACAATGAGCAGTTCTTC.

This clonotype was detected ten times or more. The gene calls are TRBV6-5 and TRBJ1-2; possible D gene TRBD1, 5 bases. Trimming stripped 4 bases from V and 0 bases from J, with 9 bases between. The CDR3 loop spans 14 amino acids. CDR1 MNHEY and CDR2 SVGAGI come from the germline V gene. The CDR3 coding sequence is TGTGCCAGCAGTTGGGACCGTGCTAACTATGGCTACACCTTC. Its protein product is CASSWDRANYGYTF.

The V gene is TRBV24-1, the J gene TRBJ2-3, with D tentatively TRBD1 (5 bases). V dropped 4 bases and J dropped 3 bases, with 10 bases sitting between them. The CDR3 consists of 14 residues. Germline lookup yields CDR1 KGHDR and CDR2 SFDVKD. The DNA of the CDR3 is TGTGCCACCAGTGAATGGGGCACAACAGATACGCAGTATTTT. This translates into CATSEWGTTDTQYF.

This clonotype was seen many times. The rearrangement links TRBV29-1 to TRBJ2-7, with D possibly matching TRBD2 (5 bases). Germline CDR1 and CDR2: SQVTM and ANQGSEA. This CDR3 is built from 14 residues. The V and J ends lost 0 bases and 3 bases respectively, with 12 bases between them. CDR3 in DNA: TGCAGCGTTGAAGATCGGAGAGGGAACTACGAGCAGTACTTC. Its translation: CSVEDRRGNYEQYF.

This chain links TRBV4-1 with TRBJ2-2, with 14 nucleotides matching TRBD2. The germline V gene encodes CDR1 MGHRA and CDR2 YSYEKL. The V gene end was trimmed by 0 bases and the J gene end by 5 bases; junction bases not matched to a gene: 8. CDR3 length: 19 amino acids. The DNA for the CDR3 is TGCGCCAGCAGCCAAGATTCGGGACTAGCGGGAGTTCGGACCGGGGAGCTGTTTTTT. Translated, it gives CASSQDSGLAGVRTGELFF.

This clonotype has a count of ten or more. The chain is built from TRBV29-1 and TRBJ2-3; 9 bases are a match to TRBD2. This CDR3 has 14 amino acids. Per germline, CDR1 SQVTM and CDR2 ANQGSEA. V lost 6 bases to trimming and J lost 2 bases; unmatched junction nucleotides: 6. This chain's CDR3 is CSVTQGLATDTQYF. CDR3 coding DNA: TGCAGCGTGACACAGGGACTAGCCACAGATACGCAGTATTTT.

In this sample, this clonotype turned up a few times. The chain couples TRBV24-1 to TRBJ2-1; 7 bases align to TRBD1. Germline V gene data show CDR1 as KGHDR and CDR2 as SFDVKD. The trim removed 4 bases at V and 7 bases at J, leaving 12 bases unmatched. The CDR3 spans 16 residues. For the CDR3, the DNA is TGTGCCACCAGTGACGCGACAGGGTTCGGCTGGAATGAGCAGTTCTTC. Amino acid sequence: CATSDATGFGWNEQFF.

This clonotype has just a few counts. V usage is TRBV9 and J usage is TRBJ2-5; D is unclear. Trimming stripped 0 bases from V and 6 bases from J, with 12 bases between. Germline assignment: CDR1 SGDLS and CDR2 YYNGEE. CDR3 length: 14 residues. In DNA, the CDR3 is TGTGCCAGCAGCGTAGAAGCTAGTGTCAAGACCCAGTACTTC. Translating it yields CASSVEASVKTQYF.

The chain couples TRBV7-9 to TRBJ2-7; 12 bases agree with TRBD2. After removal of 5 bases from V and 5 bases from J, the junction contained 7 bases not matched to a gene. The CDR3 totals 15 residues. From germline, CDR1 is SEHNR and CDR2 FQNEAQ (reference sequence). CDR3 DNA sequence: TGTGCCAGCAGCCCGGGACTAGCGGGCCTGAACGAGCAGTACTTC. Protein: CASSPGLAGLNEQYF.

The chain joins TRBV5-6 to TRBJ2-2; 9 nucleotides agree with TRBD2. This CDR3 is 17 amino acids long. The germline V gene encodes CDR1 SGHDT and CDR2 YYEEEE. The trim removed 6 bases at V and 4 bases at J, leaving 13 bases unmatched. DNA of the CDR3: TGTGCCAGCAACCGGCGGTCTAGCGGGGCGGGCACCGGGGAGCTGTTTTTT. This codes for CASNRRSSGAGTGELFF.

CDR3 nucleotide sequence: TGTGCCAGCAGCGTAGATCTAGCGGGACCTGAGTACCAAGAGACCCAGTACTTC. Residues: CASSVDLAGPEYQETQYF. The chain combines TRBV9 with TRBJ2-5; 9 nucleotides agree with TRBD2. Germline CDR1 reads SGDLS; CDR2 reads YYNGEE. V dropped 0 bases and J dropped 0; count of bases not matched to a gene: 9. CDR3 size: 18 residues.

The chain joins TRBV7-9 to TRBJ2-1, with TRBD2 identical over 10 bases. V lost 0 bases to trimming and J lost 4 bases; unmatched junction nucleotides: 3. The CDR3 extends over 16 amino acids. Germline V gives CDR1 SEHNR, CDR2 FQNEAQ (reference sequence). The CDR3 DNA reads as TGTGCCAGCAGCTTAGCGATAGCGGGAGGTTACAATGAGCAGTTCTTC. It specifies CASSLAIAGGYNEQFF.